The present T cell receptor beta chain was sequenced within a study of T cells after somatic rescue of genetic block. The CDR3 covers 13 residues. V shed 4 bases and J 10 bases; nucleotides not matched to a gene: 9. Germline CDR1 LNHDA, CDR2 SQIVND (reference sequence). Using immunoSEQ multiplex PCR, the repertoire was profiled, and TCRdb retains in-frame clones only, with some absent. The sample has around 100,000 clones; around nine tenths are singletons. Sequenced sample: peripheral blood mononuclear cells (PBMCs). The gene calls are TRBV19 and TRBJ1-1, with 7 bases aligning to TRBD1. This receptor was obtained from a woman younger than 35. Written as DNA, the CDR3 is TGTGCCAGTAGTAGCGGGACAGCAATGGGAGCTTTCTTT. Protein sequence: CASSSGTAMGAFF.